The next 11 T cell receptor beta chains were all read from a single sample in a study of blood T cell repertoires in COVID-19. The data were produced by immunoSEQ multiplex PCR, yet TCRdb's version contains in-frame clones alone and is incomplete. The sample gives about 170,000 clones, 82% of which show up once; 5.5% to 7.5% is in the top ten. What was sequenced was peripheral blood. The receptors originated from a woman between 35 and 50 years old with COVID-19, enrolled during active disease.

V gene TRBV19 combines with J gene TRBJ2-3, with D perhaps TRBD1 (5 bases). Trimming stripped 6 bases from V and 4 bases from J, with 11 bases between. There are 13 residues in the CDR3. Looked up from germline, CDR1 is LNHDA and CDR2 is SQIVND (reference sequence). The CDR3 sequence is CASSRVSSDTQYF. The CDR3 DNA sequence: TGTGCCAGTAGCAGGGTGTCGTCAGATACGCAGTATTTT. Variable domain in full (rest from reference TRBV19 and TRBJ2-3): DGGITQSPKYLFRKEGQNVTLSCEQNLNHDAMYWYRQDPGQGLRLIYYSQIVNDFQKGDIAEGYSVSREKKESFPLTVTSAQKNPTAFYLCASSRVSSDTQYFGPGTRLTVL.

The rearrangement uses TRBV15 and TRBJ2-1; D call uncertain. The CDR3 length is 15 residues. Germline loops: CDR1 LNHNV, CDR2 YYDKDF (reference sequence). The ends were cut back, 1 base at V and 4 bases at J, with 11 bases in the middle. The chain's CDR3 is CATSRAYEAYNEQFF. CDR3 nucleotide sequence: TGTGCCACCAGCAGAGCTTATGAGGCGTACAATGAGCAGTTCTTC.

The V call is TRBV7-8, the J call TRBJ1-4; D is undetermined. The length of the CDR3 is 12 residues. CDR1 SGHVS and CDR2 FQNEAQ come from the germline V gene. V was shortened by 5 bases and J by 8 bases, with 9 bases between the two germline ends. The CDR3 reads CASSLVREKLFF. The CDR3 coding sequence is TGTGCCAGCAGCCTAGTGAGGGAAAAACTGTTTTTT.

This clone was observed a single time. This rearrangement joins TRBV6-6 to TRBJ2-7; 7 bases line up with TRBD1. This CDR3 is 13 amino acids long. Germline assignment: CDR1 MNHNY and CDR2 SVGAGI (reference sequence). The V and J ends lost 5 bases and 7 bases, in that order; junction bases with no gene match: 8. CDR3 bases: TGTGCCAGCAGTGACACAGGGGCGAGGGAGCAGTACGTC. Translated: CASSDTGAREQYV.

This clone is a singleton in its sample. The J gene is TRBJ1-4, the V gene TRBV12-3 or TRBV12-4, with D hard to call. V was trimmed by 4 bases and J by 6 bases, leaving 6 bases between them. This CDR3 spans 12 amino acids. This chain's CDR3 is CASSWAHEKLFF. CDR3 DNA: TGTGCCAGCAGTTGGGCCCATGAAAAACTGTTTTTT.

This chain links TRBV10-1 with TRBJ2-7, with 11 bases aligning to TRBD2. This CDR3 is 17 amino acids long. V trimming: 2 bases; J trimming: 2 bases; junction bases outside the gene matches: 8. Germline V gene sequence: CDR1 WNHNN, CDR2 SYGVQD (reference sequence). The CDR3 DNA is TGCGCCAGCAGTGAGAATCAACTAGCGGGAGTAGCCTACGAGCAGTACTTC. Its protein product is CASSENQLAGVAYEQYF.

The V and J genes are TRBV7-9 and TRBJ2-7; D perhaps matches TRBD2 (6 bases). Per the germline V gene, CDR1 is SEHNR and CDR2 is FQNEAQ (reference sequence). V lost 7 bases and J 6 bases, leaving 19 bases between the germline ends. The CDR3 is made up of 14 amino acids. As DNA, the CDR3 is TGTGCCAGCAAAAGGGGTGGGGGGACGGCCGAGCAGTACTTC. Translating gives CASKRGGGTAEQYF.

For the CDR3, the DNA is TGTGCCAGCAGTTTCCGGGGGGTTAGCCTAAACTCCTACGAGCAGTACTTC. This translates into CASSFRGVSLNSYEQYF. V is TRBV28 and J is TRBJ2-7; 7 positions match TRBD2. Germline CDR1 MDHEN, CDR2 SYDVKM. The CDR3 consists of 17 residues. J gave up 0 bases and V 3 bases, and 11 bases lay outside the gene matches.

This chain joins TRBV7-6 and TRBJ2-1, with D maybe TRBD1 (6 bases). Germline V gene lookup returns CDR1 SGHVS and CDR2 FNYEAQ. V gave up 1 base and J gave up 4 bases, with 11 bases separating them. The length of the CDR3 is 15 residues. The CDR3 sequence: CASSLGWGQYNEQFF. CDR3 sequence (DNA): TGTGCCAGCAGCTTAGGTTGGGGGCAGTACAATGAGCAGTTCTTC.

The rearrangement joins TRBV19 to TRBJ1-5; no firm D call. There are 15 residues in the CDR3. Germline V CDR1 and CDR2: LNHDA, SQIVND (reference sequence). V shed 3 bases and J shed 4 bases, with 13 bases lying between them. CDR3 coding DNA: TGTGCCAGTAGTATTTTATTACAGACGAATCAGCCCCAGCATTTT. Amino acid sequence: CASSILLQTNQPQHF.

This CDR3 is CASSRYGGSTGELFF. The CDR3 nucleotides are TGTGCCAGCAGCCGGTACGGAGGTTCCACCGGGGAGCTGTTTTTT. The chain is built from TRBV11-1 and TRBJ2-2, with D perhaps matching TRBD2 (5 bases). Between the trimmed V and J ends, which lost 5 bases and 4 bases, there was a span of 14 bases. The CDR3 has 15 amino acids. Looked up from germline, CDR1 is SGHAT and CDR2 is FQDESV (reference sequence).